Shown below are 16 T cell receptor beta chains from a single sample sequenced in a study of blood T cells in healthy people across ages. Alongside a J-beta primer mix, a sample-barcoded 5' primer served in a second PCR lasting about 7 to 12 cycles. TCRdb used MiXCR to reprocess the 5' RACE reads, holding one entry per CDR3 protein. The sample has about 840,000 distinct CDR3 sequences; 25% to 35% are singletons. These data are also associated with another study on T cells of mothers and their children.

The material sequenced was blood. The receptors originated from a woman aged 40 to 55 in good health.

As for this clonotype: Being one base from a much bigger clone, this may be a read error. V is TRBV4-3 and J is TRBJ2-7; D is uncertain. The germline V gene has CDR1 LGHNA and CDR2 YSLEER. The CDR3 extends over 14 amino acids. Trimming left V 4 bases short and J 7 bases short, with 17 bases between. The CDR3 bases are TGCGCCAGCAGCCTCGGCCCCGGTCGTCAAGAGCAGTACTTC. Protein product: CASSLGPGRQEQYF.

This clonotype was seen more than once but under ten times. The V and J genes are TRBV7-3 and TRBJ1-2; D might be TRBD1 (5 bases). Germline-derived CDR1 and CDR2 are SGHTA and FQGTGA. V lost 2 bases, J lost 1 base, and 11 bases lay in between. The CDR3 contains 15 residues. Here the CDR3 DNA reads TGTGCCAGCAGCTTATTTGGGGGGGATAACTATGGCTACACCTTC. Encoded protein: CASSLFGGDNYGYTF.

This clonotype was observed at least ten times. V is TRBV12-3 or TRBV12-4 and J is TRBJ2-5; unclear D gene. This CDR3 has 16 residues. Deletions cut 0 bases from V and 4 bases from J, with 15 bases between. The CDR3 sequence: CASSLAGRTRAETQYF. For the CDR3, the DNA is TGTGCCAGCAGTTTAGCGGGCAGGACCCGTGCAGAGACCCAGTACTTC.

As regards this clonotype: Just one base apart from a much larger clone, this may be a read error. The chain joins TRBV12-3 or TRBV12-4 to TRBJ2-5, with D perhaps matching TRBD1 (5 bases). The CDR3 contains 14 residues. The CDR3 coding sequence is TGTGCCAACAGTTTCCTGAGCAGACAGGAGACCCAGTACTTC. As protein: CANSFLSRQETQYF.

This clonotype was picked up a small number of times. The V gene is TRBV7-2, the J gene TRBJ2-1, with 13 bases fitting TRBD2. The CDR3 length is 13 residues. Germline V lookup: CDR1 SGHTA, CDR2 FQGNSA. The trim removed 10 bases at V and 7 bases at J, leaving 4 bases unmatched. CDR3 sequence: CATGLAGKNEQFF. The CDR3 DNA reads TGTGCCACGGGACTAGCGGGGAAGAATGAGCAGTTCTTC.

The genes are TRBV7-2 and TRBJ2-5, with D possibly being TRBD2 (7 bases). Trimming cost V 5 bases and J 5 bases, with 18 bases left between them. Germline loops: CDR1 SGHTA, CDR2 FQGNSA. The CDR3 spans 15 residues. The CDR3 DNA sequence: TGTGCCAGCAGCGCCCGTGGGGGGGCAGGTGAGACCCAGTACTTC. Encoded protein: CASSARGGAGETQYF.

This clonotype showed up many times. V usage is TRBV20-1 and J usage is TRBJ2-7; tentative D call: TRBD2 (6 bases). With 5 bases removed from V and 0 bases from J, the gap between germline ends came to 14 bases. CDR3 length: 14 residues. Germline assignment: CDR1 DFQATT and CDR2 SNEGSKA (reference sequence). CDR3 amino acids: CSAARDLHSYEQYF. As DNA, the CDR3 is TGCAGTGCTGCCCGGGACTTACACTCCTACGAGCAGTACTTC.

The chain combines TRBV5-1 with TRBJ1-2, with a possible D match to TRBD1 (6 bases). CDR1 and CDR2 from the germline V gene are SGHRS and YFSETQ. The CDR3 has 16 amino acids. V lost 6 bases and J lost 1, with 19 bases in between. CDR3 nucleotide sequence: TGCGCCAGCAAAATTAAACCGGACAGCTATAACTATGGCTACACCTTC. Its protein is CASKIKPDSYNYGYTF.

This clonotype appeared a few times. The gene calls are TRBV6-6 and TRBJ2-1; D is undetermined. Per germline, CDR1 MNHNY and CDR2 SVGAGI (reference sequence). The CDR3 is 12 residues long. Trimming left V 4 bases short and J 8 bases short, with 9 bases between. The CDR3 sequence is CASSSGVDEQFF. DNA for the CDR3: TGTGCCAGCAGTTCTGGAGTGGATGAGCAGTTCTTC.

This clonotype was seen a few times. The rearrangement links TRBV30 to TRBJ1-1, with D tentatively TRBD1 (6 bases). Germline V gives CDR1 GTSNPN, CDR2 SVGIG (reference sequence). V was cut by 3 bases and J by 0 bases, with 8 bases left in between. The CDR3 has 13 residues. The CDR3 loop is CAWRQGMNTEAFF. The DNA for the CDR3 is TGTGCCTGGAGGCAGGGGATGAACACTGAAGCTTTCTTT.

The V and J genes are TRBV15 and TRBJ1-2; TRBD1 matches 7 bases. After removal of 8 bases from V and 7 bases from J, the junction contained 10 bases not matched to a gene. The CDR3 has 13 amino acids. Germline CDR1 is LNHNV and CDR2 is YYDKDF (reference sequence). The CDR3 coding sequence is TGTGCCACCGGCCCCGGGACAGAGCTTGGCTACACCTTC. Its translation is CATGPGTELGYTF.

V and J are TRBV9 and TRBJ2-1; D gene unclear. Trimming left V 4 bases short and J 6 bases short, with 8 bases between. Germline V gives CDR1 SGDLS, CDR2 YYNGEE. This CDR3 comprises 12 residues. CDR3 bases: TGTGCCAGCAGCCGTCGCACCAATGAGCAGTTCTTC. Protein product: CASSRRTNEQFF.

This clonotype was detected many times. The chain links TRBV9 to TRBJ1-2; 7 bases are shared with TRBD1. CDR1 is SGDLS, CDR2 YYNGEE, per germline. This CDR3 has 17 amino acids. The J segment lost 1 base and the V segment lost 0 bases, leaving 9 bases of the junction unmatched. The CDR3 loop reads CASSVGPPGQNNYGYTF. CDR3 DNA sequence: TGTGCCAGCAGCGTAGGGCCACCGGGACAGAATAACTATGGCTACACCTTC.

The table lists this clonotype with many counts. The CDR3 bases are TGTGCCATCAGTGATTCCGGGGCCGAGCAGTACTTC. As protein: CAISDSGAEQYF. The chain uses TRBV10-3 and TRBJ2-7; the D call may be TRBD1 or TRBD2 (5 bases each). V gave up 3 bases and J gave up 6 bases, with 9 bases separating them. The CDR3 extends over 12 amino acids. Germline CDR1 is ENHRY and CDR2 is SYGVKD.

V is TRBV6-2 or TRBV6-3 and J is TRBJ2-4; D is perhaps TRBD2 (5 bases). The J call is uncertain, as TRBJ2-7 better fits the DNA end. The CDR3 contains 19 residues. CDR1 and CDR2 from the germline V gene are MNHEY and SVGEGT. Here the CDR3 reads CASSYSNQPGDRIAYEQYF. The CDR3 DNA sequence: TGTGCCAGCAGTTACTCGAACCAGCCCGGGGATCGGATTGCCTACGAGCAGTACTTC.

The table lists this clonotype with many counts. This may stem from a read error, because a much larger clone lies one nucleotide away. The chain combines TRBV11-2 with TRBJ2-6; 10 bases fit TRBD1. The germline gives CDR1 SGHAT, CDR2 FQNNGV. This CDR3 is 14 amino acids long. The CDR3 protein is CASTQDRGANVRTF. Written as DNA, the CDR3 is TGTGCCAGCACCCAGGACAGGGGGGCCAACGTCCGGACTTTC.